This T cell receptor (beta chain) was retrieved from a study of blood T cell repertoires in COVID-19 (dated by TCRdb to 2018 to 2020). In the study overall: The collaborator samples originated in the United States, Italy and Spain and spanned the acute and convalescent phases of COVID-19. The material from the prospective study consisted of cDNA or gDNA derived from T cells, B-cell-depleted T cells, or PBMCs. Subjects who had been exposed to COVID-19, were actively infected with it, or had recovered from it provided the deeply sampled blood TCRbeta repertoires that made up the dataset. The repertoires were made available in a free public database intended to serve as a resource for research on the immune response to SARS-CoV-2. Samples came from the ongoing ImmuneRACE study (first 160 participants) plus 1,254 subjects from 6 global collaborators. Sample metadata almost always included a de-identified subject ID, COVID-19 status, age in years and sex. HLA class I and class II types, where available, came from metadata supplied by the sample provider rather than from assay-based typing.

The immunoSEQ Assay, a bias-controlled multiplex PCR, was used to amplify TCRbeta CDR3 regions from genomic DNA. In the original analysis: The number of nucleated cells in each sample was estimated from the amplification of reference gene primers within the assay. To quantify the absolute abundance of each unique TCRbeta CDR3 rearrangement, sequence reads were collapsed and filtered. Productive Simpson clonality was computed per sample as the square root of Simpson's diversity index over productive rearrangements. TCRdb took this table from immuneACCESS and kept in-frame rearrangements with V and J called. Such tables lack part of the clones; where checked against another copy, unresolved V genes explain under half of the gap, and the rest is unexplained. V, J and clone size are taken as reported in that table, and D and trimming were inferred from the DNA itself. Recorded for this sample are 200,000 to 250,000 clones; 70% to 90% of them occurred a single time. The top ten clones comprise around 2% of the sample.

Another Seattle source contributed samples from volunteer blood donors who had recovered from COVID-19. Each collaborating institution followed its own protocols to collect whole blood in K2EDTA tubes. For TCRbeta analysis, collaborators shipped samples in one of three forms: frozen whole blood, isolated PBMCs, or DNA extracted from either of those sample types. Results and caveats for the whole study, not just this receptor: How much clinical and demographic metadata was included differed by source and by participant, and the metadata was provided uncurated.

The CDR3 runs 16 residues from the cysteine to the phenylalanine. CDR3 DNA is the only sequence kept; it has 48 bases, read in frame from the first base. The germline V gene (reference sequence) yields LNHDA for CDR1 and SQIVND for CDR2. A distance of 18 bases separates the germline ends of V and J, which lose 1 base and 5 bases respectively. A word on this clone: Its binding antigen is unknown. Within one base of it there is no much larger clone, and no base qualities were kept.

The sequenced sample was peripheral blood. The receptor was derived from a man aged 25 to 45 who had recovered from COVID-19. The chain couples TRBV19 to TRBJ2-7; perhaps TRBD2 is the D gene, with 6 bases matching. The sequenced DNA: TGTGCCAGTAGTATAGTAGCGGCAGGCGGGGAGGACGAGCAGTACTTC. Its protein product is CASSIVAAGGEDEQYF.